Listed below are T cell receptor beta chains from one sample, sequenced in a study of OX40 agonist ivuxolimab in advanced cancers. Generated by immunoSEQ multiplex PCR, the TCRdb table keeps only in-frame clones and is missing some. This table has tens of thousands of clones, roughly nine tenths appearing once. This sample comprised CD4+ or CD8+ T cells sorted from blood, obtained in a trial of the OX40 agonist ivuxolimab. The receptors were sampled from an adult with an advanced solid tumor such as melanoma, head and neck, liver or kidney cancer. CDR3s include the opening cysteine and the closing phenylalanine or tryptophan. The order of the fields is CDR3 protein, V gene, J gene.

CASSLGGRAAGELFF	TRBV7-9	TRBJ2-2
CASSFYTTLLAYEQYF	TRBV12-1	TRBJ2-7
CASTGQGASPFF	TRBV7-9	TRBJ1-1
CATRQGTYNEQFF	TRBV19	TRBJ2-1
CASSLEQGYEQYF	TRBV6-5	TRBJ2-7
CASSYGTSAAYEQYF	TRBV4-1	TRBJ2-7
CASSPVSGKEKLFF	TRBV5-1	TRBJ1-4
CASSLSQGIYGYTF	TRBV27	TRBJ1-2
CASCMTAPNYGYTF	TRBV19	TRBJ1-2
CSVSQAAGGYTF	TRBV29-1	TRBJ1-2
CASSIDAIIGTEAFF	TRBV19	TRBJ1-1
CASSIQLAENYEQYF	TRBV19	TRBJ2-7
CATSRVLGSYEQYF	TRBV15	TRBJ2-7
CASSQSSSEQFF	TRBV23-1	TRBJ2-1
CASSTDKSSYNSPLHF	TRBV2	TRBJ1-6
CASSFHGTGGVGYTF	TRBV28	TRBJ1-2
CASNSLGNNEQFF	TRBV27	TRBJ2-1
CASSFQHRAGPYNEQFF	TRBV27	TRBJ2-1
CASSPRGDTGAGRQPQHF	TRBV7-8	TRBJ1-5
CTSSQARTKERGRPNTGELFF	TRBV1	TRBJ2-2
CASSPTGYNEQFF	TRBV18	TRBJ2-1
CASSLGTSGRARYF	TRBV27	TRBJ2-3
CASSPPYGNTIYF	TRBV18	TRBJ1-3
CASSFGGRVETQYF	TRBV7-6	TRBJ2-5
CASSLRTSGLSSAGELFF	TRBV7-6	TRBJ2-2
CASSLLTGQGLYEQYF	TRBV7-8	TRBJ2-7